Presented here are 17 T cell receptor beta chains from one specimen sequenced in a study of blood T cell repertoires in COVID-19. TCRdb keeps only in-frame clones here, not all; method: immunoSEQ multiplex PCR. Of 70,000 to 80,000 clones in the sample, roughly 80% were seen once. Sequencing was performed on peripheral blood. Receptor source: a human donor in a cohort sampled during active COVID-19.

The gene calls are TRBV3-1 (or the pseudogene TRBV3-2) and TRBJ2-7; tentative D call: TRBD1 (6 bases). This CDR3 region has 14 residues. Trimming stripped 4 bases from V and 8 bases from J, with 18 bases between. Germline CDR1 is LGHDT and CDR2 is YNNKEL (reference sequence). The CDR3: CASSLKGDSGQQYF. CDR3 DNA: TGTGCCAGCAGCCTAAAGGGGGATTCGGGGCAGCAGTACTTC.

CDR3 DNA sequence: TGTGCCAGCAGCTTAGCCCACAGGTCGAATAATTCACCCCTCCACTTT. Translation gives CASSLAHRSNNSPLHF. The rearrangement uses TRBV7-2 and TRBJ1-6; a weak D match, TRBD1 (5 bases). The CDR3 has 16 residues. CDR1 and CDR2 from the germline V gene are SGHTA and FQGNSA. The V end was cut by 0 bases, the J end by 5 bases, with 11 bases between.

The genes are TRBV7-8 and TRBJ1-2; possibly TRBD1 for D (5 bases). The CDR3 totals 15 residues. Trimming removed 1 base at V and 5 bases at J, with 14 bases between. Germline V gene lookup returns CDR1 SGHVS and CDR2 FQNEAQ. The CDR3 here is CASSLGAGKGYGYTF. DNA for the CDR3: TGTGCCAGCAGCTTAGGTGCAGGGAAAGGGTATGGCTACACCTTC.

The V gene is TRBV9, the J gene TRBJ2-2; 12 bases are a match to TRBD2. Germline trimming cut 1 base from V and 5 bases from J; bases unmatched to any gene: 0. This CDR3 comprises 15 residues. Germline CDR1 reads SGDLS; CDR2 reads YYNGEE. As DNA, the CDR3 is TGTGCCAGCAGCGTACTAGCGGGAGGGACCGGGGAGCTGTTTTTT. Amino acid sequence: CASSVLAGGTGELFF.

This clone was seen a few times. The rearrangement links TRBV9 to TRBJ2-3; a weak D match, TRBD2 (5 bases). The V end was cut by 0 bases, the J end by 7 bases, with 15 bases between. Germline CDR1 SGDLS, CDR2 YYNGEE. CDR3 length equals 15 residues. The CDR3 region is CASSVASSGEHTQYF. The DNA for the CDR3 is TGTGCCAGCAGCGTAGCCAGTTCCGGGGAACATACGCAGTATTTT.

This chain links TRBV24-1 with TRBJ2-5; 7 positions match TRBD2. The V gene end was trimmed by 4 bases and the J gene end by 4 bases; junction bases not matched to a gene: 2. CDR1 and CDR2 from the germline V gene are KGHDR and SFDVKD. This CDR3 contains 13 residues. This CDR3 is CATSDGGSETQYF. For the CDR3, the DNA is TGTGCCACCAGTGACGGGGGGTCAGAGACCCAGTACTTC.

The chain couples TRBV6-1 to TRBJ2-7; maybe TRBD1 (6 bases). Germline-derived CDR1 and CDR2 are MNHNS and SASEGT. This CDR3 comprises 15 residues. The V end lost 3 bases, the J end lost 6 bases, and 18 bases lay between the germline ends. For the CDR3, the DNA is TGTGCCAGCAGTGAGGGGCAGGGGTTTTGGAGCGAGCAGTACTTC. Protein: CASSEGQGFWSEQYF.

This sequence joins TRBV18 and TRBJ2-2; D unresolved. CDR1 is KGHSH, CDR2 LQKENI, per germline. Between the trimmed V and J ends, which lost 0 bases and 3 bases, there was a span of 11 bases. There are 16 residues in the CDR3. The CDR3 is CASSPPKADYTGELFF. CDR3 nucleotides: TGTGCCAGCTCACCACCTAAGGCAGACTACACCGGGGAGCTGTTTTTT.

This rearrangement joins TRBV7-2 to TRBJ2-7; TRBD2 might be the D (6 bases). Trimming took off 2 bases at V and 3 bases at J, with 14 bases between the two ends. Germline lookup yields CDR1 SGHTA and CDR2 FQGNSA. The length of the CDR3 is 15 residues. CDR3 sequence (DNA): TGTGCCAGCAGCTTATCAGGGTGGGGAGGCTACGAGCAGTACTTC. Translating gives CASSLSGWGGYEQYF.

In the case of this clone: Other nucleotide sequences in the sample specify the same CDR3. The chain recombines TRBV18 with TRBJ1-4; D remains ambiguous. In germline, CDR1 is KGHSH, CDR2 LQKENI. V shed 3 bases and J shed 3 bases, with 11 bases lying between them. This CDR3 is 15 amino acids long. The CDR3 nucleotides read TGTGCCAGCTCACCGGGTAACGCGGCTAATGAAAAACTGTTTTTT. As protein: CASSPGNAANEKLFF.

The chain couples TRBV5-1 to TRBJ2-5; maybe TRBD2 (6 bases). There are 14 residues in the CDR3. Trimming shortened V by 4 bases and J by 4 bases, and 14 bases separated the two germline ends. The germline CDR1 and CDR2 sequences are SGHRS and YFSETQ. The CDR3 loop is CASSEQAGGETQYF. DNA for the CDR3: TGCGCCAGCAGCGAACAAGCGGGCGGAGAGACCCAGTACTTC.

The gene calls are TRBV6-2 or TRBV6-3 and TRBJ2-5, with 11 bases aligning to TRBD2. Trimming took 4 bases from V and 6 from J; bases not matched to a gene: 4. CDR1 and CDR2 from the germline V gene are MNHEY and SVGEGT. The CDR3 is 14 residues long. The DNA for the CDR3 is TGTGCCAGCAGTTCCGGGACTAGCGGCCAGACCCAGTACTTC. This sequence encodes CASSSGTSGQTQYF.

This chain connects TRBV6-6 to TRBJ2-7, with D possibly being TRBD1 (6 bases). Germline V gives CDR1 MNHNY, CDR2 SVGAGI (reference sequence). This CDR3 has 14 residues. V lost 6 bases to trimming and J lost 2 bases, with 14 bases between them. CDR3 DNA sequence: TGTGCCAGCAGACAGACAGGAGTCACCTACGAGCAGTACTTC. As protein: CASRQTGVTYEQYF.

J is TRBJ2-3 and V is TRBV3-1 (or the pseudogene TRBV3-2), with 8 bases lining up with TRBD2. The CDR3 contains 16 residues. From germline, CDR1 is LGHDT and CDR2 YNNKEL (reference sequence). With 1 base clipped from V and 4 bases from J, the junction kept 7 bases outside the gene matches. The DNA for the CDR3 is TGTGCCAGCAGCCAAGCCGAAAGCGGGGGAGCAGATACGCAGTATTTT. Translated, it gives CASSQAESGGADTQYF.

The V and J genes are TRBV5-8 and TRBJ1-1, with D unclear. The germline V and J ends were trimmed by 4 bases and 0 bases, with 19 bases remaining between them. Per the germline V gene, CDR1 is SGHTS and CDR2 is YDEGEE. This CDR3 contains 17 residues. DNA for the CDR3: TGTGCCAGCAGCCCAGACGCAGTGGGAGTTATGAACACTGAAGCTTTCTTT. As protein: CASSPDAVGVMNTEAFF.

The rearrangement links TRBV9 to TRBJ2-2; 7 positions match TRBD2. Trimming took 3 bases from V and 0 from J; bases not matched to a gene: 8. Germline loops: CDR1 SGDLS, CDR2 YYNGEE. The CDR3 spans 17 residues. The CDR3 protein is CASSAFTSASNTGELFF. The CDR3 nucleotides read TGTGCCAGCAGCGCCTTCACTAGCGCTTCGAACACCGGGGAGCTGTTTTTT.

V gene TRBV19 combines with J gene TRBJ1-5; 7 positions match TRBD1. Germline V lookup: CDR1 LNHDA, CDR2 SQIVND (reference sequence). This CDR3 has 13 amino acids. The ends lost 5 bases at V and 5 bases at J; junction bases unmatched: 3. DNA of the CDR3: TGTGCCAGTAGTCCAGACAGGGATCAGCCCCAGCATTTT. It translates to CASSPDRDQPQHF. The whole variable domain, filled in from reference TRBV19 and TRBJ1-5, reads DGGITQSPKYLFRKEGQNVTLSCEQNLNHDAMYWYRQDPGQGLRLIYYSQIVNDFQKGDIAEGYSVSREKKESFPLTVTSAQKNPTAFYLCASSPDRDQPQHFGDGTRLSIL.